This T cell receptor beta chain was retrieved from a study of blood T cell repertoires in COVID-19. Overall study context: Specimens from acute and convalescent COVID-19 originated in the United States, Italy and Spain. PBMCs, B-cell-depleted T cells, or T cells provided the cDNA or gDNA that made up the material.

Original data processing: Estimates of nucleated cell counts were drawn from the amplification of reference gene primers. Libraries were prepared by immunoSEQ multiplex PCR; TCRdb keeps only in-frame clonotypes and omits some of them. D and trimming come from the DNA, and the V and J calls and clone size come from that table. The sample contains under 300,000 clones, 80% to 90% of which appear only once. Source material: peripheral blood. The sequence was obtained from a woman in her 70s with acute or convalescent COVID-19.

CDR3 in amino acids: CATSIDDFGGTEAFF. Written as DNA, the CDR3 is TGTGCCACCAGCATAGACGATTTTGGAGGGACTGAAGCTTTCTTT. The gene calls are TRBV15 and TRBJ1-1; the D is unclear. Deletions cut 4 bases from V and 5 bases from J, with 17 bases between. The CDR3 is made up of 15 amino acids. The germline gives CDR1 LNHNV, CDR2 YYDKDF (reference sequence).